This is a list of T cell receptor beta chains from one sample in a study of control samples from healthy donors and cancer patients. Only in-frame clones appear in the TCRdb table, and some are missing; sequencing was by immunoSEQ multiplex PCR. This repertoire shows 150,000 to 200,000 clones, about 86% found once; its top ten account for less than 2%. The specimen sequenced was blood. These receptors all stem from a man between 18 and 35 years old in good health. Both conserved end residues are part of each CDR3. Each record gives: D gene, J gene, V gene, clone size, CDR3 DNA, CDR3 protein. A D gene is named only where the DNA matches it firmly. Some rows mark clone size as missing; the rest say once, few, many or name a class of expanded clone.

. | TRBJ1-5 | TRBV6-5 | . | TGTGCCAGCAGTTTCGACGGGAGCAATCAGCCCCAGCATTTT | CASSFDGSNQPQHF
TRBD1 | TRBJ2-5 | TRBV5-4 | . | TGTGCCAGCAGTTACAGGGGGCTTTCACAAGAGACCCAGTACTTC | CASSYRGLSQETQYF
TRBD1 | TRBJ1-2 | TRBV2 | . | TGTGCCAGCAGTGAATGGGACAGGTCGGGTGGCTACACCTTC | CASSEWDRSGGYTF
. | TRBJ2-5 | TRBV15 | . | TGTGCCACCAGCAGAGGTTCTCCAGGGCTAGAGACCCAGTACTTC | CATSRGSPGLETQYF
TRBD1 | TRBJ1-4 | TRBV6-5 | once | TGTGCCAGCAGTCAACAGGGGGCAGGGGAAAAACTGTTTTTT | CASSQQGAGEKLFF
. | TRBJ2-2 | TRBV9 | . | TGTGCCAGCAGCCTTGGGACGGTTAACACCGGGGAGCTGTTTTTT | CASSLGTVNTGELFF
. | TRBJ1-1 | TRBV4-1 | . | TGCGCCAGCAGCCAACTGGATTTGAACACTGAAGCTTTCTTT | CASSQLDLNTEAFF
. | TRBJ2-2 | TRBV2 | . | TGTGCCAGCACCTCAGGGGCGGGGTCCGGGGAGCTGTTTTTT | CASTSGAGSGELFF
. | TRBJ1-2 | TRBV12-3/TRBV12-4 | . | TGTGCCAGCAGTCTCCGACACGACTATGGCTACACCTTC | CASSLRHDYGYTF
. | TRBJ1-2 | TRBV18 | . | TGTGCCAGCTCACCACGGGGGACATATGGCTACACCTTC | CASSPRGTYGYTF
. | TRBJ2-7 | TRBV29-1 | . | TGCAGCGTTTCTGAAAACTTCTACGAGCAGTACTTC | CSVSENFYEQYF
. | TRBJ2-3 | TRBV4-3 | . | TGCGCCAGCAGCCGGGGCCCTAGCACAGATACGCAGTATTTT | CASSRGPSTDTQYF
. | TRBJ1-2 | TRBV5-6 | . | TGTGCCAGCAGCTTCCGACAGGTGGTTGCCTATGGCTACACCTTC | CASSFRQVVAYGYTF
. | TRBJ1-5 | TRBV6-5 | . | TGTGCCAGCTCTTCGGCCCAGGGTAATCAGCCCCAGCATTTT | CASSSAQGNQPQHF